This T cell receptor beta chain was found in a study of T cells in Graves' hyperthyroidism and ophthalmopathy. Hyperthyroidism was newly diagnosed in patients aged 18 to 65 (duration under 2 months). Diagnoses were established using clinical symptoms, serum thyroxine and TRAb, thyroid ultrasound and orbital computed tomography. The CDR3 is made up of 15 amino acids. Germline-derived CDR1 and CDR2 are KGHSH and LQKENI. The V and J ends lost 4 bases and 5 bases, in that order; junction bases with no gene match: 9. Amplification yielded TCR beta CDR3 regions, with RNA transcripts as the source. The TCR CDR3 was amplified in a first-round RT-PCR using the HTBI primer set. TCRdb recomputed calls from the multiplex PCR reads with MiXCR, one row per CDR3 protein. The sample has approximately 700,000 distinct CDR3 sequences, approximately 16% seen once.

This TCR was sampled from a man aged 18 to 29 with Graves' hyperthyroidism. Input material: blood. The rearrangement uses TRBV18 and TRBJ2-7, with TRBD1 identical over 9 bases. CDR3 loop: CASSLTLGQGNEQYF. As DNA, the CDR3 is TGTGCCAGCTCACTTACACTGGGACAGGGAAACGAGCAGTACTTC.